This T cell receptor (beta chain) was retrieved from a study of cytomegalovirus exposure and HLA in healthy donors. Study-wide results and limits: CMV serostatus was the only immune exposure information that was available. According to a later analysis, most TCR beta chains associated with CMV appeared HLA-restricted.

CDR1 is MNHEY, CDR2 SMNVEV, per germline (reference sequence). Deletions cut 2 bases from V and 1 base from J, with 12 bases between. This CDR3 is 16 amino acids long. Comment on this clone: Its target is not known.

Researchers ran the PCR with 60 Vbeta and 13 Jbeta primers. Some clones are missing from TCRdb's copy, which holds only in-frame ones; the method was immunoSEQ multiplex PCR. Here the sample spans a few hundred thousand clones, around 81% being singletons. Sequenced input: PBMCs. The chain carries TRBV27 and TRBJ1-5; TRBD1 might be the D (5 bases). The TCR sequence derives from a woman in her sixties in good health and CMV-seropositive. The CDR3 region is CASSLPREGSNQPQHF. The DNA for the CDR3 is TGTGCCAGCAGTTTACCCAGGGAGGGAAGCAATCAGCCCCAGCATTTT.